A single sample gave rise to the 2 T cell receptor beta chains below, sequenced in a study of cytomegalovirus exposure and HLA in healthy donors (dated by TCRdb to 2015 to 2018). Receptors were amplified or captured by the immunoSEQ multiplex PCR assay. For the multiplex PCR, a mixture combining 60 forward primers for TCR Vbeta segments and 13 reverse primers for TCR Jbeta segments was used. TCRdb stores this immuneACCESS table with in-frame sequences only. Part of the clones is absent; in the studies checked, under half of the shortfall reflects unresolved V genes, and no reason is known for the rest. Across this sample there are about 80,000 clones, with 67% seen only once. The ten most abundant clones make up 6.5% to 7.5% of the sample. The specimen sequenced was PBMCs. These receptors were collected from a woman between 45 and 60 years old in good health and CMV-seropositive.

This chain joins TRBV5-1 and TRBJ2-2; D perhaps matches TRBD2 (6 bases). Germline V CDR1 and CDR2: SGHRS, YFSETQ. This CDR3 spans 16 amino acids. Between the trimmed V and J ends, which lost 4 bases and 3 bases, there was a span of 16 bases. The CDR3 protein is CASSRGAPTDTGELFF. The CDR3 DNA is TGCGCCAGCAGCCGCGGGGCCCCGACGGACACCGGGGAGCTGTTTTTT. Full variable domain (outside the CDR3, taken from reference TRBV5-1 and TRBJ2-2): KAGVTQTPRYLIKTRGQQVTLSCSPISGHRSVSWYQQTPGQGLQFLFEYFSETQRNKGNFPGRFSGRQFSNSRSEMNVSTLELGDSALYLCASSRGAPTDTGELFFGEGSRLTVL.

The chain combines TRBV9 with TRBJ2-3; D is possibly TRBD1 (6 bases). Trimming took 0 bases from V and 2 from J, leaving 13 bases between them. The CDR3 covers 16 residues. Per the germline V gene, CDR1 is SGDLS and CDR2 is YYNGEE. CDR3 DNA sequence: TGTGCCAGCAGCGTAGTTTCCTCAGGGGCCACAGATACGCAGTATTTT. It specifies CASSVVSSGATDTQYF.